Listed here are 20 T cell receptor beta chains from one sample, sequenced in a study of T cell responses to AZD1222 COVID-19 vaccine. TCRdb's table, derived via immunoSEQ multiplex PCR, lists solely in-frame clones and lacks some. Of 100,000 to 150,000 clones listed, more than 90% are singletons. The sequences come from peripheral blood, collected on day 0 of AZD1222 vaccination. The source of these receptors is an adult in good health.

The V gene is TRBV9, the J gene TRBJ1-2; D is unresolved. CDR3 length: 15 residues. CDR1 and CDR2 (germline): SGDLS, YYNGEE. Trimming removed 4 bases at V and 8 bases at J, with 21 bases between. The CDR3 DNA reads TGTGCCAGCAGCCCCACCTCGAGGGCCAACTCCGGCTACACCTTC. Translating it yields CASSPTSRANSGYTF.

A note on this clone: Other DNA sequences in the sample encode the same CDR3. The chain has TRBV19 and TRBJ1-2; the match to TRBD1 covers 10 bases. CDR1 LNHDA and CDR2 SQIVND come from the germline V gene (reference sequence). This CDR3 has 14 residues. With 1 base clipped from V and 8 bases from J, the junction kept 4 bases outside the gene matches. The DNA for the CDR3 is TGTGCCAGTAGTATAGGACAGGGGGCGCGGGGCTACACCTTC. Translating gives CASSIGQGARGYTF.

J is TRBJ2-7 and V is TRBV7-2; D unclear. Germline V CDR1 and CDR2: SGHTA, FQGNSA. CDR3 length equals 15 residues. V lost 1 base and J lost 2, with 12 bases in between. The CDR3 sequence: CASSLVLANPYEQYF. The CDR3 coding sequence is TGTGCCAGCAGCTTAGTTCTCGCGAACCCCTACGAGCAGTACTTC.

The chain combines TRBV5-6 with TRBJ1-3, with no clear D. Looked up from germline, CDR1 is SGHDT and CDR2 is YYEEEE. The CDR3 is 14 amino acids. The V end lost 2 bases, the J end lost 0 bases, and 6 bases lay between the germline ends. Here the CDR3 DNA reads TGTGCCAGCAGCTTACCCCTCTCTGGAAACACCATATATTTT. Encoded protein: CASSLPLSGNTIYF.

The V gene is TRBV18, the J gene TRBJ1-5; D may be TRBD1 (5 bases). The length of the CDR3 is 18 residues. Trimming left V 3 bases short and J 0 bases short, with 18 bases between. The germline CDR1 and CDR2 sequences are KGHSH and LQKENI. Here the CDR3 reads CASSPRMGGPNSNQPQHF. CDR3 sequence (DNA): TGTGCCAGCTCACCTCGCATGGGGGGTCCCAATAGCAATCAGCCCCAGCATTTT.

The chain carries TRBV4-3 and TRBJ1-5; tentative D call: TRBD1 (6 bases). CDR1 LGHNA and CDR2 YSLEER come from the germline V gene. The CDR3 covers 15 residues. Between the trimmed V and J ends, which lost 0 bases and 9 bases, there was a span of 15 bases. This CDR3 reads CASSQDGGAGRPQHF. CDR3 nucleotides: TGCGCCAGCAGCCAAGATGGGGGCGCAGGGAGGCCCCAGCATTTT.

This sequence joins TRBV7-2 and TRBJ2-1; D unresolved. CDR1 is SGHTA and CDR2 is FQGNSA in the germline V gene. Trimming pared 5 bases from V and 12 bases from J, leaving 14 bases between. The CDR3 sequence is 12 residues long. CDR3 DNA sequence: TGTGCCAGCAGCCAAGCAGTAGAAGGGCAGTTCTTC. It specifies CASSQAVEGQFF.

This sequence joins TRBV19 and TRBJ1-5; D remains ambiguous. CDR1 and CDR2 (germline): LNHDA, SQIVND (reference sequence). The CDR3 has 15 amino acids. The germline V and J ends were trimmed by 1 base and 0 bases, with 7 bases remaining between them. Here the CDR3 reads CASSIVSHSNQPQHF. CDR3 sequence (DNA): TGTGCCAGTAGTATAGTAAGTCATAGCAATCAGCCCCAGCATTTT.

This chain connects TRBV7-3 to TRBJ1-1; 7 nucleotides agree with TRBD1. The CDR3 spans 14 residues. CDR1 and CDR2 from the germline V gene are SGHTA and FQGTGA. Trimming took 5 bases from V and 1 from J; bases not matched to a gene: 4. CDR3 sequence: CASSAGDRNTEAFF. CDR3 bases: TGTGCCAGCAGCGCCGGGGACAGGAACACTGAAGCTTTCTTT.

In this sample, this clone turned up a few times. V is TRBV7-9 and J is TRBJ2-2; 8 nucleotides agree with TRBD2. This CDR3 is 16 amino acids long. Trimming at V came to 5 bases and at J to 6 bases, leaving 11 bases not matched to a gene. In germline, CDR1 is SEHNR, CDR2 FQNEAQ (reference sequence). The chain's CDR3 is CASSPRGVAGPGELFF. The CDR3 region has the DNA TGTGCCAGCAGCCCCCGTGGGGTAGCGGGGCCCGGGGAGCTGTTTTTT.

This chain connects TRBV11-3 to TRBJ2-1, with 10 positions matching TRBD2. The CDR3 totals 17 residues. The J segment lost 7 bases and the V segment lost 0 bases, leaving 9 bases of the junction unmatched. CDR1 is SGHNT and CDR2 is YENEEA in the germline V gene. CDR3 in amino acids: CASSLDLSSGRLNEQFF. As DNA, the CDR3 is TGTGCCAGCAGCTTAGATCTTTCTAGCGGGAGATTAAATGAGCAGTTCTTC.

The CDR3 DNA reads as TGTGCCAGCAGCCTCCGACTAGCGGAGTACAATGAGCAGTTCTTC. Amino acids: CASSLRLAEYNEQFF. The chain is built from TRBV7-2 and TRBJ2-1, with TRBD2 matching over 9 bases. With 5 bases clipped from V and 4 bases from J, the junction kept 6 bases outside the gene matches. Germline V lookup: CDR1 SGHTA, CDR2 FQGNSA. The CDR3 length is 15 residues.

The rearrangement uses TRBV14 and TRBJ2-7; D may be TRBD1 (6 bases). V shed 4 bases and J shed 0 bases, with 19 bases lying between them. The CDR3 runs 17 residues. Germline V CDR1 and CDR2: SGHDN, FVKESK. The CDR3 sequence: CASSPPPTGPSSYEQYF. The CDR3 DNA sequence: TGTGCCAGCAGCCCACCGCCCACAGGGCCAAGCTCCTACGAGCAGTACTTC.

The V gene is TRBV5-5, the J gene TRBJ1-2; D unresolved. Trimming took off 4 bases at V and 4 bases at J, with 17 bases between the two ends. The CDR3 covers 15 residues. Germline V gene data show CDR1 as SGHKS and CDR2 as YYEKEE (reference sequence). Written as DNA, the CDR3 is TGTGCCAGCAGCCCGTGGGCACCGGATTCCTATGGCTACACCTTC. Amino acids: CASSPWAPDSYGYTF.

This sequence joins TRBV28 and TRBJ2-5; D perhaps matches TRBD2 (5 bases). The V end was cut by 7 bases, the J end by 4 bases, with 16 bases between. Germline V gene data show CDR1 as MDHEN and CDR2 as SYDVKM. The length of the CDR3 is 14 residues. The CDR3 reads CASTLSGGRETQYF. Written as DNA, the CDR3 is TGTGCCAGCACTCTAAGCGGCGGGCGAGAGACCCAGTACTTC.

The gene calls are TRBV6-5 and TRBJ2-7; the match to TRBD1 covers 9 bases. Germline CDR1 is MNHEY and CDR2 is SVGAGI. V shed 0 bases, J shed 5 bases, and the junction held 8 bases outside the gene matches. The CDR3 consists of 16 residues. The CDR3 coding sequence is TGTGCCAGCAGTTACTCAGGACAGGGGATATCGAACGAGCAGTACTTC. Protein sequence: CASSYSGQGISNEQYF.

DNA of the CDR3: TGTGCCATTAATAGGGGCGGCGGGGGAAGCACAGATACGCAGTATTTT. Translating it yields CAINRGGGGSTDTQYF. V and J are TRBV10-3 and TRBJ2-3, with TRBD2 identical over 7 bases. After removal of 9 bases from V and 0 bases from J, the junction contained 12 bases not matched to a gene. Germline assignment: CDR1 ENHRY and CDR2 SYGVKD. This CDR3 is built from 16 residues.

CDR3 region: CASSYLTASNYGYTF. The CDR3 DNA reads TGTGCCAGCAGCTACCTTACCGCCTCTAACTATGGCTACACCTTC. This rearrangement joins TRBV7-2 to TRBJ1-2; the D is unclear. V was trimmed by 4 bases and J by 0 bases, leaving 12 bases between them. The CDR3 runs 15 residues. CDR1 is SGHTA, CDR2 FQGNSA, per germline.

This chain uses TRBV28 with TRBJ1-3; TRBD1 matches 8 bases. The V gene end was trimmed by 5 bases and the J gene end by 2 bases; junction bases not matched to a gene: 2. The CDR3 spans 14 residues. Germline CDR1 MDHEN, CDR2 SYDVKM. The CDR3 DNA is TGTGCCAGCAGTATACAGGGGGCTGGAAACACCATATATTTT. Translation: CASSIQGAGNTIYF.

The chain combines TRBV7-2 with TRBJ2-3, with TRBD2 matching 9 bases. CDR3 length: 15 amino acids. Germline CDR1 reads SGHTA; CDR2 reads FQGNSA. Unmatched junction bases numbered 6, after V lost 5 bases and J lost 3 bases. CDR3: CASSLSGSGTDTQYF. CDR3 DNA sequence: TGTGCCAGCAGCCTTAGCGGGAGCGGGACAGATACGCAGTATTTT.